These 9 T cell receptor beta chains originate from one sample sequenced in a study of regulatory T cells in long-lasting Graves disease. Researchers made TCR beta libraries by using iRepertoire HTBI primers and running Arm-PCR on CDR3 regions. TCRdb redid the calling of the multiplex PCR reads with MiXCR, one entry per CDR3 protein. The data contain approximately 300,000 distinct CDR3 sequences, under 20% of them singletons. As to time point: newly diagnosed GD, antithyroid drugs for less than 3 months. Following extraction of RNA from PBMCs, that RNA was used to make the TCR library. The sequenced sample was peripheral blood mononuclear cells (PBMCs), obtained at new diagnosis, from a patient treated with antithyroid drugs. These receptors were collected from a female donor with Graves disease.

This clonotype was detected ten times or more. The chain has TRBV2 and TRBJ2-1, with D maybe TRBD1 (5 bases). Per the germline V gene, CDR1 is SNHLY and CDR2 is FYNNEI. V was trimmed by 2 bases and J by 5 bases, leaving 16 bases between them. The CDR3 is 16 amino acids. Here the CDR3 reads CASSEWGLAQNNEQFF. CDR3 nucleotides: TGTGCCAGCAGTGAATGGGGCCTGGCACAAAACAATGAGCAGTTCTTC.

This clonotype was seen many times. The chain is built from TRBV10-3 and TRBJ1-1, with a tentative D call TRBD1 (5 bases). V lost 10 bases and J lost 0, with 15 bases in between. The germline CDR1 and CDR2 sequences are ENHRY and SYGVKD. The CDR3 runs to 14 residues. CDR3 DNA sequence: TGTGCCACGACAGCCCGTCCAATGAACACTGAAGCTTTCTTT. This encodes CATTARPMNTEAFF.

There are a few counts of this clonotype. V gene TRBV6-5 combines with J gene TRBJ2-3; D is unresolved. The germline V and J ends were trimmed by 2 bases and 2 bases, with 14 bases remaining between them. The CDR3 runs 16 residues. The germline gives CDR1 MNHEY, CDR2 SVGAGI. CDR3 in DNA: TGTGCCAGCAGTTACGTCTGGGCCGCATCCACAGATACGCAGTATTTT. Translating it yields CASSYVWAASTDTQYF.

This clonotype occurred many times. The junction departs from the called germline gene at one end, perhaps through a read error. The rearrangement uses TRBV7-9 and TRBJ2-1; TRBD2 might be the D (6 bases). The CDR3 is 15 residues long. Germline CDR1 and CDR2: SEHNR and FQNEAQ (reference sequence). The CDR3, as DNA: TGTGCCAGCAGCTTATCCTCGTTGTCTCGGACTGGAGGGGACTTC. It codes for CASSLSSLSRTGGDF.

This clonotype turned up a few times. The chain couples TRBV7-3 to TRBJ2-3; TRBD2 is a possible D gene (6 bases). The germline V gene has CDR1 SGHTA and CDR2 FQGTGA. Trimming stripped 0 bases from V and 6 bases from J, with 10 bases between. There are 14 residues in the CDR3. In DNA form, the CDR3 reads TGTGCCAGCAGCTTAACGGGCCGGGGGGATACGCAGTATTTT. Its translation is CASSLTGRGDTQYF.

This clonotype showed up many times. CDR3 residues: CASSPETVGNSPLHF. CDR3 DNA sequence: TGTGCCAGCAGCCCCGAGACGGTGGGGAATTCACCCCTCCACTTT. V gene TRBV12-3 or TRBV12-4 combines with J gene TRBJ1-6; D not certain. CDR3 length equals 15 residues. V lost 6 bases and J 7 bases, leaving 16 bases between the germline ends.

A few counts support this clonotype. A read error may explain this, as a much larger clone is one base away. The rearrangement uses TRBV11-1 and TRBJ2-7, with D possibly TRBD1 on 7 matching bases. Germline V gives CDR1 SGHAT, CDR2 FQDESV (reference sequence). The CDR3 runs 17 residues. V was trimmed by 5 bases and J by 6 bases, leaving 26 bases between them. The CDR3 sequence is CASSPTAGTAKHCEQYF. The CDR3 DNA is TGTGCCAGCAGCCCCACCGCGGGGACAGCGAAACACTGCGAGCAGTACTTC. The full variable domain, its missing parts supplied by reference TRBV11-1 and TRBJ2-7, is EAEVAQSPRYKITEKSQAVAFWCDPISGHATLYWYRQILGQGPELLVQFQDESVVDDSQLPKDRFSAERLKGVDSTLKIQPAELGDSAMYLCASSPTAGTAKHCEQYFGPGTRLTVT.

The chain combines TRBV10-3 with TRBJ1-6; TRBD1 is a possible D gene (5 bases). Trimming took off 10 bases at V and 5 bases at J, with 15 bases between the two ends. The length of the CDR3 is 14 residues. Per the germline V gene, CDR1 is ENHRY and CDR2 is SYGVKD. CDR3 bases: TGTGCCACCACAACAGGTGGCGATAATTCACCCCTCCACTTT. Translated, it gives CATTTGGDNSPLHF.

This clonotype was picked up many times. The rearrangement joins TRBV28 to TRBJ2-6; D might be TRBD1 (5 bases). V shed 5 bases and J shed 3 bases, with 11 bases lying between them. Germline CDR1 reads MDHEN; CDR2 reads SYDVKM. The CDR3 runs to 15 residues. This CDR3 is CASSPQVIGANVLTF. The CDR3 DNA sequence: TGTGCCAGCAGTCCACAGGTGATTGGGGCCAACGTCCTGACTTTC.